This TCR beta chain was retrieved from a study of blood T cell repertoires in COVID-19. Study as a whole: Specimens from acute and convalescent COVID-19 originated in the United States, Italy and Spain. In each case, the material was cDNA or gDNA derived from T cells, B-cell-depleted T cells, or PBMCs.

CDR3 length: 17 amino acids. The germline V gene encodes CDR1 MGHRA and CDR2 YSYEKL. The J segment lost 0 bases and the V segment lost 1 base, leaving 5 bases of the junction unmatched. Per the study methods: Cell counts per sample came from amplifying reference gene primers. Clones were read by immunoSEQ multiplex PCR, and TCRdb kept only the in-frame ones, dropping some. Clonal size and the V and J genes are those of that table, whereas D and trimming came from the DNA. The repertoire holds 65,000 or so clones, roughly 88% seen once, with 9.5% to 13% in the top ten. This rearrangement joins TRBV4-1 to TRBJ2-3, with 9 bases aligning to TRBD2. This TCR came from a man aged 30 to 39 with COVID-19, enrolled during active disease. Sequences were obtained from peripheral blood. Here the CDR3 reads CASSQGLAGTSTDTQYF. In nucleotides, the CDR3 is TGCGCCAGCAGCCAAGGTCTAGCGGGGACTAGCACAGATACGCAGTATTTT.